The clone carrying this T cell receptor (beta chain) was counted once. Its specificity is not known. V was pared by 1 base and J by 5 bases, with 18 bases between. Germline CDR1 reads KGHSH; CDR2 reads LQKENI. The CDR3 is 16 residues long. Among the donors, all were healthy bone marrow donors. This entry comes from a study of cytomegalovirus exposure and HLA in healthy donors. The study's findings and limits: CMV serostatus was the sole immune exposure information available. What was likely a sequencing artifact was a cluster of highly shared sequence variants.

Researchers ran the PCR with 60 Vbeta and 13 Jbeta primers. Assay used: immunoSEQ multiplex PCR; TCRdb lists only in-frame clones, some missing. The sample consists of 80,000 to 90,000 clones, roughly 79% of them appearing once. This chain connects TRBV18 to TRBJ2-7; D perhaps matches TRBD2 (5 bases). Sample: PBMCs. This TCR was sampled from a woman aged 25 to 39 in good health and CMV-seronegative. Here the CDR3 reads CASSPRLRASNHEQYF. Here the CDR3 DNA reads TGTGCCAGCTCACCACGCCTCCGGGCTAGCAACCACGAGCAGTACTTC.